This is a list of T cell receptor beta chains from one sample in a study of blood T cells in healthy people across ages. Each CDR3 protein is one row after TCRdb ran MiXCR on the 5' RACE reads. The table has about 780,000 distinct CDR3 sequences, more than 35% seen once. The sequencing sample was made of blood. These receptor sequences come from a man of 80 years or more in good health. CDR3s include the opening cysteine and the closing phenylalanine or tryptophan. The D gene is left open where the match is weak. Expanded clones are given a class, and other clones once, few, many or no size at all.

NA,NA,TRBJ2-5,TRBV7-2,TGTGCCAGCAGCCCCGCGTTCTCCCAAGAGACCCAGTACTTC,CASSPAFSQETQYF
TRBD1,NA,TRBJ1-1,TRBV12-3/TRBV12-4,TGTGCCAGCAGCCGCGGACAGGGGAGTAAAGAAGCTTTCTTT,CASSRGQGSKEAFF
NA,NA,TRBJ2-6,TRBV29-1,TGCAGCGTTTCCGAAAAACCTGGGGCCAACGTCCTGACTTTC,CSVSEKPGANVLTF
NA,many,TRBJ2-7,TRBV29-1,TGCAGCGTTGGAACAGCCTACGAGCAGTACTTC,CSVGTAYEQYF
NA,many,TRBJ2-3,TRBV20-1,TGCAGTGCTAGACCAGGAGATACGCAGTATTTT,CSARPGDTQYF
TRBD2,NA,TRBJ2-5,TRBV20-1,TGCAGTGCTATCCGACTAGCGGGCAGTCGAGAGACCCAGTACTTC,CSAIRLAGSRETQYF
TRBD2,NA,TRBJ2-7,TRBV27,TGTGCCAGCAGTTTAAGCCATCTAGCGGGAGGCTTCTACGAGCAGTACTTC,CASSLSHLAGGFYEQYF
TRBD1,NA,TRBJ2-3,TRBV29-1,TGCAGCGCTCGGACAGGGGGATTCACAGATACGCAGTATTTT,CSARTGGFTDTQYF
NA,few,TRBJ1-2,TRBV27,TGTGCCAGCAGTCCCAACAGGGTTAACTATGGCTACACCTTC,CASSPNRVNYGYTF
TRBD2,few,TRBJ2-1,TRBV2,TGTGCCAGCAGGGCCGGCGGGAGCTCCTACAATGAGCAGTTCTTC,CASRAGGSSYNEQFF
TRBD2,once,TRBJ2-3,TRBV14,TGTGCCAGCAGCCACTTAGCGGGGCTCAGCACAGATACGCAGTATTTT,CASSHLAGLSTDTQYF
TRBD2,once,TRBJ2-1,TRBV5-1,TGCGCCAGCAGCTCTGGAACTAGCGGGAGGAAGTTTAACAATGAGCAGTTCTTC,CASSSGTSGRKFNNEQFF
TRBD1,NA,TRBJ2-1,TRBV6-1,TGTGCCAGCAGTATACGACAGGGGCCACACGCCCTGGAGCAGTTCTTC,CASSIRQGPHALEQFF
NA,NA,TRBJ2-1,TRBV24-1,TGTGCCACCAGTGACCTAAAGACAGTGAGCTCCTACAATGAGCAGTTCTTC,CATSDLKTVSSYNEQFF
NA,NA,TRBJ1-5,TRBV6-2/TRBV6-3,TGTGCCAGCAGTCCGGACCCAGGTGGGCCCCAGCATTTT,CASSPDPGGPQHF
TRBD1,NA,TRBJ1-2,TRBV20-1,TGCAGTGTGCCCGGGACAGGGGTTCAGAACTATGGCTACACCTTC,CSVPGTGVQNYGYTF
NA,NA,TRBJ2-5,TRBV20-1,TGCAGTGCTAGATCCAGAGCGTTCCAAGAGACCCAGTACTTC,CSARSRAFQETQYF
NA,NA,TRBJ2-5,TRBV11-2,TGTGCCAGCCACGCTCAGGGGCCGAGGACCATAGAGACCCAGTACTTC,CASHAQGPRTIETQYF
TRBD1,few,TRBJ2-3,TRBV10-3,TGTGCCATCAGGGGACAGGGAGGTATCACAGATACGCAGTATTTT,CAIRGQGGITDTQYF
NA,few,TRBJ2-5,TRBV5-1,TGCGCCAGCAGCTTGGACTTTGAGACCCAGTACTTC,CASSLDFETQYF
NA,NA,TRBJ1-6,TRBV21-1,TGTGCCAGCCGACCCCCGGGACAGTATAATTCACCCCTCCACTTT,CASRPPGQYNSPLHF
TRBD2,few,TRBJ2-7,TRBV12-3/TRBV12-4,TGTGCCAGCAGTTTGATGAGCGGGGCTATTTACGAGCAGTACTTC,CASSLMSGAIYEQYF
NA,few,TRBJ2-1,TRBV21-1,TGTGCCAGCAGCAAAGATGGGACTAGCGGGAAGGATGAGCAGTTCTTC,CASSKDGTSGKDEQFF
TRBD2,NA,TRBJ2-5,TRBV20-1,TGCAGTGCTAGAGGATGGAAACTAGCGGGAGAGGGAGAGACCCAGTACTTC,CSARGWKLAGEGETQYF
NA,NA,TRBJ2-3,TRBV11-2,TGTGCCAGCAGCTTAGATGGTCACGTGAGGGTGACAGATACGCAGTATTTT,CASSLDGHVRVTDTQYF
TRBD1,NA,TRBJ2-7,TRBV11-2,TGTGCCAGCTCACAGGGGCAGAGCTCCTACGAGCAGTACTTC,CASSQGQSSYEQYF
TRBD1,NA,TRBJ2-1,TRBV14,TGTGCCAGCAGCCAGGGACAGGGGGCTGACAATGAGCAGTTCTTC,CASSQGQGADNEQFF
TRBD1,NA,TRBJ2-7,TRBV29-1,TGCAGCGTCCGGGGACAGTCCTACGAGCAGTACTTC,CSVRGQSYEQYF
TRBD2,NA,TRBJ2-1,TRBV20-1,TGCAGTGCTGAACGAAGCGGGAGGACAAGAAACAATGAGCTGTTCTTC,CSAERSGRTRNNELFF
TRBD1,NA,TRBJ2-7,TRBV5-1,TGCGCCAGCAGCTTGGAACAGGGGCCAACCTACGAGCAGTACTTC,CASSLEQGPTYEQYF
TRBD1,many,TRBJ2-1,TRBV14,TGTGCCAGCAGCCAAGGGACAGGAGCCTACAATGAGCAGTTCTTC,CASSQGTGAYNEQFF
NA,few,TRBJ2-1,TRBV12-3/TRBV12-4,TGTGCCAGCAGTTCGAGCAAACAGGGCAACAATGAGCAGTTCTTC,CASSSSKQGNNEQFF
NA,few,TRBJ1-5,TRBV30,TGTGCCTGGAGCCCAGGGAATGGGGATCAGCCCCAGCATTTT,CAWSPGNGDQPQHF
TRBD1,once,TRBJ2-7,TRBV4-3,TGCTCCAGCAGCCAAGACAGGGGTGGGGACTACGAGCAGTACTTC,CSSSQDRGGDYEQYF
NA,NA,TRBJ2-7,TRBV12-3/TRBV12-4,TGTGCCAGCAGTTTGGGAGGGGGAAGCCGGCGTGAGCAGTACTTC,CASSLGGGSRREQYF
NA,NA,TRBJ1-4,TRBV7-2,TGTGCCAGCAGCTTAGACAGGAGGGCTAATGAAAAACTGTTTTTT,CASSLDRRANEKLFF
TRBD1,NA,TRBJ2-1,TRBV6-2/TRBV6-3,TGTGCCAGCAGTCGGACAGGGGTGGTCAGGCAGTTCTTC,CASSRTGVVRQFF
NA,NA,TRBJ2-7,TRBV7-8,TGTGCCAGCAGCTTAGTAGTACAGAAAGAAGGCGAGCAGTACTTC,CASSLVVQKEGEQYF
NA,NA,TRBJ1-5,TRBV6-6,TGTGCCAGCAGTTATGTCGAGGGAACAGGCAATCAGCCCCAGCATTTT,CASSYVEGTGNQPQHF
TRBD2,few,TRBJ2-1,TRBV4-3,TGCGCCAGCAGCCAAGATCATACTAGCGGGAGGGGGTACAATGAGCAGTTCTTC,CASSQDHTSGRGYNEQFF
NA,NA,TRBJ2-3,TRBV9,TGTGCCAGCAGCAGTGGGGTAGCGGCAGATACGCAGTATTTT,CASSSGVAADTQYF
NA,NA,TRBJ1-2,TRBV10-3,TGTGCCATCAACCAACAGGGATCTGGCTACACCTTC,CAINQQGSGYTF
TRBD2,NA,TRBJ2-5,TRBV3-1,TGTGCCAGCAGCCAAGATCTACCTAGCGGGGCCCAAGAGACCCAGTACTTC,CASSQDLPSGAQETQYF
TRBD1,once,TRBJ2-7,TRBV20-1,TGCAGTGCGAGGACCCAGGACAGGCCCTACGAGCAGTACTTC,CSARTQDRPYEQYF
TRBD1,NA,TRBJ2-7,TRBV11-2,TGTGCCAGCAGCGTAGAAAGATCCGGGACAGTCGAGCAGTACTTC,CASSVERSGTVEQYF
NA,NA,TRBJ1-5,TRBV16,TGTGCCAGCAGTCCTCGGGGGGTTAGCAATCAGCCCCAGCATTTT,CASSPRGVSNQPQHF
TRBD2,NA,TRBJ2-3,TRBV5-1,TGCGCCAGCAGCTTGTTGCGGGAGAAGGGCACAGATACGCAGTATTTT,CASSLLREKGTDTQYF
NA,NA,TRBJ2-3,TRBV7-2,TGTGCCAGCAGCTTAGGATCCCTGGTAAATACGCAGTATTTT,CASSLGSLVNTQYF
NA,NA,TRBJ2-7,TRBV3-1,TGTGCCAGCAGCCAGACGGGGTATAGAAGCGAGCAGTACTTC,CASSQTGYRSEQYF
NA,NA,TRBJ2-1,TRBV15,TGTGCCACCAGCACCAGACGTGGCGGAGGTGAGCAGTTCTTC,CATSTRRGGGEQFF
NA,NA,TRBJ2-3,TRBV6-5,TGTGCCAGCAGTTCCGGACACGGAACCACAGATACGCAGTATTTT,CASSSGHGTTDTQYF
TRBD2,NA,TRBJ2-2,TRBV5-1,TGCGCCAGTAGCTCCGGCGGCGGGAGCGGGACCGGGGAGCTGTTTTTT,CASSSGGGSGTGELFF